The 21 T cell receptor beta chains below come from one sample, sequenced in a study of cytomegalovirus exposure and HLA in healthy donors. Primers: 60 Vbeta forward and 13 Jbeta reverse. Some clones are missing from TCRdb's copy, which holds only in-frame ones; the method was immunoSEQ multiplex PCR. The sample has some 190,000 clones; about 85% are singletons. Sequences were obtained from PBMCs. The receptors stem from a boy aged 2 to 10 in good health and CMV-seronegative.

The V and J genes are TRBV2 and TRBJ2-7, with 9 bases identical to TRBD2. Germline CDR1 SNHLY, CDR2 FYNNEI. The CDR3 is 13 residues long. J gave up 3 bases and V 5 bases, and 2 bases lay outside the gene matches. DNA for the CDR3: TGTGCCAGCAGTAGACTAGCGGACTACGAGCAGTACTTC. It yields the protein CASSRLADYEQYF.

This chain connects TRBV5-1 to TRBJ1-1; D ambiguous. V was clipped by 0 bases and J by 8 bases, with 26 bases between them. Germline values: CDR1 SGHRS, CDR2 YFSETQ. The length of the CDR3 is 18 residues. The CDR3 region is CASSLGLLSTGGWLEAFF. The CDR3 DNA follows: TGCGCCAGCAGCTTGGGCCTGCTTAGCACCGGAGGTTGGCTAGAAGCTTTCTTT.

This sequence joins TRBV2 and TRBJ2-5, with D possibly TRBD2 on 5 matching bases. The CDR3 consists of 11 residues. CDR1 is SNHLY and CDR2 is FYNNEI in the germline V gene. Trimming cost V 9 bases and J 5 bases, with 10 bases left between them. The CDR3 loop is CARSGGETQYF. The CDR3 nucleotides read TGTGCCAGATCGGGCGGGGAGACCCAGTACTTC.

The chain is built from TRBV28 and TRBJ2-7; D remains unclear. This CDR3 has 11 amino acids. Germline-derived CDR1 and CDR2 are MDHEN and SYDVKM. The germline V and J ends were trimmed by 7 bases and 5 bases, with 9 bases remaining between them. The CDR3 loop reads CASTRSHEQYF. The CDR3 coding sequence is TGTGCCAGCACCCGGAGTCACGAGCAGTACTTC.

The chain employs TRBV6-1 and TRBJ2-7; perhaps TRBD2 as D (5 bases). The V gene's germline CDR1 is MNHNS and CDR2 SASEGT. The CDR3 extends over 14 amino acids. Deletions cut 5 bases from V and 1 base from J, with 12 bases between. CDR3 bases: TGTGCCAGCAGTAGGTGGGAGCCTTCCTACGAGCAGTACTTC. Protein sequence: CASSRWEPSYEQYF.

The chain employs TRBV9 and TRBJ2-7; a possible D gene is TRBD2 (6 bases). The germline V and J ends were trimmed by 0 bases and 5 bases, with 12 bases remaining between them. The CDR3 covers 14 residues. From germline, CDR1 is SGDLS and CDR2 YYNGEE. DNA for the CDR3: TGTGCCAGCAGCGTAGGTCCGGGGGTTGACGAGCAGTACTTC. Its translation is CASSVGPGVDEQYF.

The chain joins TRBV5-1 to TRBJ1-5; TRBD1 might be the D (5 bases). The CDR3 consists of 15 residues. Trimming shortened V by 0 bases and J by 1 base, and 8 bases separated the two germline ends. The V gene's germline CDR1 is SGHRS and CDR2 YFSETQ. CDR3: CASSLGGGSNQPQHF. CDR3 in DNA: TGCGCCAGCAGCTTGGGCGGGGGGAGCAATCAGCCCCAGCATTTT.

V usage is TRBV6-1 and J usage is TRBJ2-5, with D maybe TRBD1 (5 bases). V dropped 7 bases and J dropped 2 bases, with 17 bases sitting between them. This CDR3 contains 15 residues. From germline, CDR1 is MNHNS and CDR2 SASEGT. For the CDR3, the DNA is TGTGCCAGCAAATTCTCTAGACAGACACAAGAGACCCAGTACTTC. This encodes CASKFSRQTQETQYF.

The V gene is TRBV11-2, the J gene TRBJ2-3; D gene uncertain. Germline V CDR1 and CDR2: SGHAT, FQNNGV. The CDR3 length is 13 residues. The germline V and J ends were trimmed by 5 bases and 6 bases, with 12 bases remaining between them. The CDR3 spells CASSPPVRDTQYF. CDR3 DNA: TGTGCCAGCAGCCCACCGGTTCGGGATACGCAGTATTTT.

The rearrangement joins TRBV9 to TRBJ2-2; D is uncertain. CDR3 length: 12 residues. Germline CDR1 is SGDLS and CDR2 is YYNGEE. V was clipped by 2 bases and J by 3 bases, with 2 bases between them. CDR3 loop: CASSVDTGELFF. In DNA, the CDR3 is TGTGCCAGCAGCGTCGACACCGGGGAGCTGTTTTTT.

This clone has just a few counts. The CDR3 bases are TGTGCCTCCGACAGGGCCACTGAAGCTTTCTTT. Protein sequence: CASDRATEAFF. This chain connects TRBV6-1 to TRBJ1-1; 7 nucleotides match TRBD1. Trimming took 11 bases from V and 4 from J; bases not matched to a gene: 4. The CDR3 sequence is 11 residues long. Germline CDR1 MNHNS, CDR2 SASEGT.

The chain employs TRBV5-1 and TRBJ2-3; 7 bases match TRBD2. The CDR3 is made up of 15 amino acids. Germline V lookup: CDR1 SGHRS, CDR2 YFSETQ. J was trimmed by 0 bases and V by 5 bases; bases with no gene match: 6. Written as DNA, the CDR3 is TGCGCCAGCAGAAGATTAGCGGGTAGCACAGATACGCAGTATTTT. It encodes CASRRLAGSTDTQYF.

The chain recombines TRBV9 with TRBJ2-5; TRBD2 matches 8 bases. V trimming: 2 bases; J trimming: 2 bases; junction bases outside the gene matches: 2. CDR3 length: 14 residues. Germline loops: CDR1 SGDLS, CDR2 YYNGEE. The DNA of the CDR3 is TGTGCCAGCAGCGTTACGGGGGGGCAAGAGACCCAGTACTTC. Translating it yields CASSVTGGQETQYF.

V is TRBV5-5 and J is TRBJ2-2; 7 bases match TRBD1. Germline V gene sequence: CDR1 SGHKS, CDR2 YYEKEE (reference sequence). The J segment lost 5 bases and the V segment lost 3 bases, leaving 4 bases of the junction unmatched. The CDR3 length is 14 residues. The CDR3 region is CASSSQQGTGELFF. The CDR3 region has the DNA TGTGCCAGCAGCTCGCAACAGGGGACCGGGGAGCTGTTTTTT. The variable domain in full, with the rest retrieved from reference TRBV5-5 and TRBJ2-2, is DAGVTQSPTHLIKTRGQQVTLRCSPISGHKSVSWYQQVLGQGPQFIFQYYEKEERGRGNFPDRFSARQFPNYSSELNVNALLLGDSALYLCASSSQQGTGELFFGEGSRLTVL.

The CDR3 DNA reads as TGTGCCAGCTCCGCACAGGGAAGCAATCAGCCCCAGCATTTT. Its translation: CASSAQGSNQPQHF. The rearrangement links TRBV28 to TRBJ1-5, with D possibly being TRBD1 (6 bases). V dropped 8 bases and J dropped 1 base, with 12 bases sitting between them. The length of the CDR3 is 14 residues. CDR1 is MDHEN and CDR2 is SYDVKM in the germline V gene.

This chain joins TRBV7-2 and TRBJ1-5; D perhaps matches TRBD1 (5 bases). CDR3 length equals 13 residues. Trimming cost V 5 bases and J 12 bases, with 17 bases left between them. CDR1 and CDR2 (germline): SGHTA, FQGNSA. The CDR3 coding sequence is TGTGCCAGCAGCCCCCAGTTGGGGGGGGGCCAGCATTTT. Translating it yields CASSPQLGGGQHF.

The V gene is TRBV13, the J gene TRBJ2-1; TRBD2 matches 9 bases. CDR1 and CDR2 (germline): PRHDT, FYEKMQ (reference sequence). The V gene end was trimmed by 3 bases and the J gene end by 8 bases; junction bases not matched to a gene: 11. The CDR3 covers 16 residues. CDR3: CASSFSGGGAGDEQFF. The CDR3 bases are TGTGCCAGCAGCTTTTCGGGCGGGGGGGCGGGGGATGAGCAGTTCTTC.

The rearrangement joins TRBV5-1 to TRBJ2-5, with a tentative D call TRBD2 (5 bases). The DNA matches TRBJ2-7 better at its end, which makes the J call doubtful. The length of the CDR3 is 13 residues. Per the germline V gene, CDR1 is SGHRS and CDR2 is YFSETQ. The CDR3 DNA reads TGCGCCAGCAGCAGGGAGACTGGTTACGAGCAGTACTTC. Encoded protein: CASSRETGYEQYF.

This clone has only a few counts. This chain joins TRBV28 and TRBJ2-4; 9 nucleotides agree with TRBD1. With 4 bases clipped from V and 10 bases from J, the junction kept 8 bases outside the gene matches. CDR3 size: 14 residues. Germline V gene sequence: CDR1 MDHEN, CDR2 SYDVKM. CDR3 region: CASSSGQGREIQYF. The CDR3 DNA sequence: TGTGCCAGCAGTTCGGGACAGGGCCGCGAGATTCAGTACTTC.

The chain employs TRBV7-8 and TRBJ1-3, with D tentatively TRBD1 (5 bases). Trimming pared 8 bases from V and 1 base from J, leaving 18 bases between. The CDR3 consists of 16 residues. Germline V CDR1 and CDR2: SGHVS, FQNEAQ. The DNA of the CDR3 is TGTGCCAGCGGGGATATTGGGAGGGGATCTGGAAACACCATATATTTT. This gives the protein CASGDIGRGSGNTIYF.

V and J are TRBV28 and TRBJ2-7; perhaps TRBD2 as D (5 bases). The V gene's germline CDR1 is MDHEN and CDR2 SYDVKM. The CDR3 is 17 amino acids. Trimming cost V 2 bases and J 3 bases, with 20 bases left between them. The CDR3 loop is CASSLQARVSFGYEQYF. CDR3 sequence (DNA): TGTGCCAGCAGTTTACAGGCGAGGGTGTCGTTCGGCTACGAGCAGTACTTC.